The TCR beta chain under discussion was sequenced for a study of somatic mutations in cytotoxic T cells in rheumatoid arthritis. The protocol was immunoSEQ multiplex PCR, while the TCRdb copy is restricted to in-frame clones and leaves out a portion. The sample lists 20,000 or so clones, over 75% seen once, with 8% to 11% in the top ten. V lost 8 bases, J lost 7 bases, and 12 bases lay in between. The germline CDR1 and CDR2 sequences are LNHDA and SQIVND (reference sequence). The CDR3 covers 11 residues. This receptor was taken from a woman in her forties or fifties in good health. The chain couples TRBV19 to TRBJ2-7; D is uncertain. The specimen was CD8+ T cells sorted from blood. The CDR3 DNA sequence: TGTGCCAGTTCCTTCGGAGCTGAGCAGTACTTC. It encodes CASSFGAEQYF. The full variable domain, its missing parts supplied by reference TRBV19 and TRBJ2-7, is DGGITQSPKYLFRKEGQNVTLSCEQNLNHDAMYWYRQDPGQGLRLIYYSQIVNDFQKGDIAEGYSVSREKKESFPLTVTSAQKNPTAFYLCASSFGAEQYFGPGTRLTVT.